The 8 T cell receptor beta chains below all came from one sample that was sequenced in a study of blood T cell repertoires in COVID-19. Data came from immunoSEQ multiplex PCR; TCRdb stores just in-frame clones and leaves some out. Here the sample spans under 20,000 clones, over 85% being singletons. Sample: peripheral blood. The receptors shown here come from a woman aged 45-59 years with active COVID-19.

A single count supports this clone. The chain combines TRBV14 with TRBJ2-5; D call uncertain. This CDR3 is 13 amino acids long. V shed 0 bases and J shed 7 bases, with 9 bases lying between them. Per the germline V gene, CDR1 is SGHDN and CDR2 is FVKESK. Written as DNA, the CDR3 is TGTGCCAGCAGCCAAGAAGCTGGCGGGACCCAGTACTTC. Its protein product is CASSQEAGGTQYF.

The rearrangement links TRBV7-8 to TRBJ2-7; tentatively, D is TRBD2 (6 bases). The CDR3 runs 14 residues. CDR1 and CDR2 from the germline V gene are SGHVS and FQNEAQ. Trimming shortened V by 5 bases and J by 0 bases, and 11 bases separated the two germline ends. The DNA for the CDR3 is TGTGCCAGCAGCCCCGGGGGTAGCTCCTACGAGCAGTACTTC. Its protein product is CASSPGGSSYEQYF.

This sequence joins TRBV6-5 and TRBJ1-1; 7 bases match TRBD1. CDR1 and CDR2 from the germline V gene are MNHEY and SVGAGI. Trimming cost V 6 bases and J 2 bases; bases outside gene matches: 9. The CDR3 is 15 residues long. CDR3 region: CASSITGTANTEAFF. The CDR3, as DNA: TGTGCCAGCAGCATAACCGGGACAGCAAACACTGAAGCTTTCTTT.

The rearrangement uses TRBV4-1 and TRBJ2-3; weak D call: TRBD1 (5 bases). The CDR3 extends over 13 amino acids. V was cut by 5 bases and J by 0 bases, with 6 bases left in between. Per the germline V gene, CDR1 is MGHRA and CDR2 is YSYEKL. CDR3 in DNA: TGCGCCAGCAGCACAGGAAGCACAGATACGCAGTATTTT. Its protein is CASSTGSTDTQYF.

V is TRBV3-1 (or the pseudogene TRBV3-2) and J is TRBJ2-7, with 10 positions matching TRBD1. The V and J ends lost 4 bases and 4 bases, in that order; junction bases with no gene match: 4. In germline, CDR1 is LGHDT, CDR2 YNNKEL (reference sequence). This CDR3 has 14 residues. Written as DNA, the CDR3 is TGTGCCAGCAGCCCTCGGACAGGGGGATACGAGCAGTACTTC. As protein: CASSPRTGGYEQYF.

A single count supports this clone. CDR3 in amino acids: CASSPPSGRASYEQYF. The CDR3, as DNA: TGTGCCAGCAGCCCTCCTAGCGGGAGGGCCAGCTACGAGCAGTACTTC. The chain joins TRBV3-1 (or the pseudogene TRBV3-2) to TRBJ2-7; the match to TRBD2 covers 12 bases. This CDR3 comprises 16 residues. V shed 4 bases, J shed 3 bases, and the junction held 7 bases outside the gene matches. Per the germline V gene, CDR1 is LGHDT and CDR2 is YNNKEL (reference sequence).

This chain links TRBV2 with TRBJ2-5; a possible D gene is TRBD1 (6 bases). CDR1 and CDR2 (germline): SNHLY, FYNNEI. V was pared by 7 bases and J by 2 bases, with 11 bases between. There are 13 residues in the CDR3. The CDR3 nucleotides are TGTGCCAGCAACAGGGTGGTACAAGAGACCCAGTACTTC. Encoded protein: CASNRVVQETQYF.

This chain uses TRBV6-5 with TRBJ1-2, with 8 bases matching TRBD1. Germline V lookup: CDR1 MNHEY, CDR2 SVGAGI. CDR3 length: 13 residues. V shed 6 bases, J shed 7 bases, and the junction held 7 bases outside the gene matches. The CDR3 DNA reads TGTGCCAGCAGCCCGGACAGGGAGGGTGGCTACACCTTC. Amino acids: CASSPDREGGYTF.